This T cell receptor beta chain was found in a study of STAT5B mutations in CD4+ large granular lymphocyte leukemia. Study-wide points: Over 20% of private leukemic clonotypes occurred rarely in other patients' non-leukemic repertoires. Patient CD4-sorted repertoires looked more clonal than healthy CD4+ repertoires, even without putative leukemic clones.

Germline V gene data show CDR1 as KGHSH and CDR2 as LQKENI. The V end was cut by 6 bases, the J end by 1 base, with 9 bases between. This CDR3 region has 14 residues. Points on this clone: The antigen is undetermined.

Control samples were healthy donors' buffy coats. Source study methods: Productive clonotypes were detectable down to 2.59 x 10-5 frequency. TCRdb keeps only in-frame clones here, not all; method: immunoSEQ multiplex PCR. Clone size and V and J calls were adopted from that table, with D and trimming inferred from the DNA. The sample has 20,000 or so clones, about 79% seen once; the top ten hold 0.35% to 0.45%. The J gene is TRBJ2-2, the V gene TRBV18; D is ambiguous. The sequenced sample consisted of CD4+ T cells from blood buffy coats. This sequence was found in a human donor in good health. In DNA form, the CDR3 reads TGTGCCAGCTCCCCCCGACAGAACACCGGGGAGCTGTTTTTT. Translation: CASSPRQNTGELFF.